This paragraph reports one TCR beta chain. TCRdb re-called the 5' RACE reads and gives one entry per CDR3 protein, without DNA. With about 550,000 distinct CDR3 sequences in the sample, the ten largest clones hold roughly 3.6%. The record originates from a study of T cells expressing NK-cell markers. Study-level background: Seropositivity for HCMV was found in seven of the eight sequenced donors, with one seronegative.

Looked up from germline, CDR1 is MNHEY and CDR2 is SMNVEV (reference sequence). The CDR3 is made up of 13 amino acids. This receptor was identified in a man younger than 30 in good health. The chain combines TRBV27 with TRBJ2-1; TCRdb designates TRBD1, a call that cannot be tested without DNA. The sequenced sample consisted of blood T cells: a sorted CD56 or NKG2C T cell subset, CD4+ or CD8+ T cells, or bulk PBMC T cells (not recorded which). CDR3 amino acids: CASSPDSGDEQFF.